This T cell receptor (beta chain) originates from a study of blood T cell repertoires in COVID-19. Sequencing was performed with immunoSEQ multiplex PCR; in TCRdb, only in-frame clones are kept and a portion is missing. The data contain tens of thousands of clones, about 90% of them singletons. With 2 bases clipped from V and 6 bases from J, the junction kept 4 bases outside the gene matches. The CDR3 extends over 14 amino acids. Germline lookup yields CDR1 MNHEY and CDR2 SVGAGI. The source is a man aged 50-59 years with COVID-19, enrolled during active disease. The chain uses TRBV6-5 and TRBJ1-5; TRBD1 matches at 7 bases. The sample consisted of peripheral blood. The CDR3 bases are TGTGCCAGCAGTTACGACAGGGCCGGTCAGCCCCAGCATTTT. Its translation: CASSYDRAGQPQHF.